This entry concerns a single T cell receptor beta chain. This entry belongs to a study of T cell changes during pregnancy in multiple sclerosis. Profiling relied on immunoSEQ multiplex PCR, and the TCRdb table lists in-frame clones only, not all of them. Of approximately 72,000 clones listed, about 93% are singletons. The receptor comes from a female donor in good health, enrolled as a control in a pregnancy study. This sample comprised peripheral blood, obtained in the first trimester of pregnancy.

CDR3 bases: TGTGCCAGCAGTGTAACAGGGTTTGGCGAGCAGTACTTC. It specifies CASSVTGFGEQYF. The chain couples TRBV2 to TRBJ2-7; TRBD1 might be the D (6 bases). V was pared by 4 bases and J by 6 bases, with 13 bases between. The length of the CDR3 is 13 residues. Germline V gives CDR1 SNHLY, CDR2 FYNNEI.